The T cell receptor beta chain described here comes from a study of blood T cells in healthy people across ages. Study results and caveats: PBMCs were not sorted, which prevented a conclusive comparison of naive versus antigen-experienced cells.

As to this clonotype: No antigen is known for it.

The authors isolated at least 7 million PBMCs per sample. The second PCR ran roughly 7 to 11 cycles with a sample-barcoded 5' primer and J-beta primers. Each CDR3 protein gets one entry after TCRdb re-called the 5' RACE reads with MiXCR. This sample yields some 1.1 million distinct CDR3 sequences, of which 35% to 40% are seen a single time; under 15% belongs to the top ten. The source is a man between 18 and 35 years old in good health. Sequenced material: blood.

CDR3 amino acids: CASSAHRDTQYF. DNA of the CDR3: TGTGCCAGCAGCGCCCACCGTGATACGCAGTATTTT. The rearrangement links TRBV9 to TRBJ2-3; D is unresolved. Germline-derived CDR1 and CDR2 are SGDLS and YYNGEE. The CDR3 is made up of 12 amino acids. Trimming took 3 bases from V and 6 from J, leaving 8 bases between them.